This T cell receptor (beta chain) was profiled in a study of blood T cell repertoires in COVID-19. On the study more broadly: The study drew acute and convalescent COVID-19 samples from the United States, Italy and Spain. T cells, B-cell-depleted T cells, or PBMCs provided the cDNA or gDNA that served as material.

Authors' analysis steps: Quantification of nucleated cells was approximated via reference gene primer amplification. The repertoire was sequenced with immunoSEQ multiplex PCR; TCRdb's copy has only in-frame clones and lacks some. The V and J calls and clone size are taken from that table; D and trimming were inferred from the DNA. The sample lists fewer than 250,000 clones; approximately 91% were seen once. CDR3 length equals 14 residues. The ends were cut back, 6 bases at V and 2 bases at J, with 11 bases in the middle. From germline, CDR1 is GTSNPN and CDR2 SVGIG (reference sequence). The source of this sequence is a man aged 35 to 55 with acute or convalescent COVID-19. The rearrangement uses TRBV30 and TRBJ2-6; the D gene is possibly TRBD2 (5 bases). What was sequenced was peripheral blood. The CDR3 DNA reads TGTGCCTGCGATCGGGGAGCTGGGGCCAACGTCCTGACTTTC. Amino acids: CACDRGAGANVLTF. The whole variable domain, filled in from reference TRBV30 and TRBJ2-6, reads SQTIHQWPATLVQPVGSPLSLECTVEGTSNPNLYWYRQAAGRGLQLLFYSVGIGQISSEVPQNLSASRPQDRQFILSSKKLLLSDSGFYLCACDRGAGANVLTFGAGSRLTVL.